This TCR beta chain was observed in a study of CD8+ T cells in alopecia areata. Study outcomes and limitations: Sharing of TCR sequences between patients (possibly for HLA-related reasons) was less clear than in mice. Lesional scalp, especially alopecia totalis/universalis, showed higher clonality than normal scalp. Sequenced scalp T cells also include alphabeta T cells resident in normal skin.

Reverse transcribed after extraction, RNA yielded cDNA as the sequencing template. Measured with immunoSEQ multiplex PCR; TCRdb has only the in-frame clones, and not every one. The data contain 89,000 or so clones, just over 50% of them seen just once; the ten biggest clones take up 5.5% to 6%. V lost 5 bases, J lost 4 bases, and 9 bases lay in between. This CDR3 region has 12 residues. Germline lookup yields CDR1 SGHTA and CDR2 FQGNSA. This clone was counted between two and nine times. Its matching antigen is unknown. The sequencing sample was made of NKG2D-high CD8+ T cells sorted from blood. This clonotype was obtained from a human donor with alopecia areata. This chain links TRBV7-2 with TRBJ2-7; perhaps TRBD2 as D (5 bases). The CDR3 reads CASSLTSYEQYF. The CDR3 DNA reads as TGTGCCAGCAGCCTAACTAGTTACGAGCAGTACTTC.